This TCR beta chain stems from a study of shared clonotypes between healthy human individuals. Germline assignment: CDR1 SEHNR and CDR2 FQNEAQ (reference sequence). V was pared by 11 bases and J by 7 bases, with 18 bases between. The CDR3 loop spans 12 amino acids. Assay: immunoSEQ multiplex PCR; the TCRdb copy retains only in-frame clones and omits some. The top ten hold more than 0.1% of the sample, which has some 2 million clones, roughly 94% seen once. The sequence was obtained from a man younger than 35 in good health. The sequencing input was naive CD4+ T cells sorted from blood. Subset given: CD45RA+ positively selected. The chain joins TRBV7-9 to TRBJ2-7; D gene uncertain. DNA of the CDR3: TGTGCCCCTAGGTGTGATCTACGAGAGCAGTACTTC. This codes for CAPRCDLREQYF.